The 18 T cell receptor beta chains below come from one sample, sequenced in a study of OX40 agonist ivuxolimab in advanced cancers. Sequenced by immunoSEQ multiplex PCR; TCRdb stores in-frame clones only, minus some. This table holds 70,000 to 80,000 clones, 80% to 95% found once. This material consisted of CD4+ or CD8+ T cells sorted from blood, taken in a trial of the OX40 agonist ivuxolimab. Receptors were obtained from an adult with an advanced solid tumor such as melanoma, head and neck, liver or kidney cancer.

CDR3 sequence reads: CAWSVGLAGGTDTQYF. The CDR3 DNA reads TGTGCCTGGAGTGTAGGGTTAGCGGGGGGCACAGATACGCAGTATTTT. This rearrangement joins TRBV30 to TRBJ2-3; the match to TRBD2 covers 9 bases. CDR3 length equals 16 residues. V lost 0 bases and J lost 1; bases outside the gene matches: 5. Germline loops: CDR1 GTSNPN, CDR2 SVGIG (reference sequence).

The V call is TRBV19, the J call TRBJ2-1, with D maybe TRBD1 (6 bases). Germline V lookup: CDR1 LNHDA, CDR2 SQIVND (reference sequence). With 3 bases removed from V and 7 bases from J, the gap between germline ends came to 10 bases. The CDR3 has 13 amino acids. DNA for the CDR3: TGTGCCAGTAGTATCGGACAGTTTAATGAGCAGTTCTTC. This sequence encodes CASSIGQFNEQFF.

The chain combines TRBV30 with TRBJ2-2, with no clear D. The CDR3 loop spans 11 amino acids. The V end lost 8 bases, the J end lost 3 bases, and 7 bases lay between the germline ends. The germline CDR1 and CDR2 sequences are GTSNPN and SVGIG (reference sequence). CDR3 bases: TGTGCCGCCGGGCACACCGGGGAGCTGTTTTTT. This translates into CAAGHTGELFF.

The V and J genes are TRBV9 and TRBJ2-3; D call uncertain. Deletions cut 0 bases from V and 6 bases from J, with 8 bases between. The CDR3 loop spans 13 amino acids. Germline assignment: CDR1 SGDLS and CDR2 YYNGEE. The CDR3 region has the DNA TGTGCCAGCAGCGTAGAAGTCTCTGATACGCAGTATTTT. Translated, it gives CASSVEVSDTQYF. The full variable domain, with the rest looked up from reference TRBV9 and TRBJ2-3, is DSGVTQTPKHLITATGQRVTLRCSPRSGDLSVYWYQQSLDQGLQFLIQYYNGEERAKGNILERFSAQQFPDLHSELNLSSLELGDSALYFCASSVEVSDTQYFGPGTRLTVL.

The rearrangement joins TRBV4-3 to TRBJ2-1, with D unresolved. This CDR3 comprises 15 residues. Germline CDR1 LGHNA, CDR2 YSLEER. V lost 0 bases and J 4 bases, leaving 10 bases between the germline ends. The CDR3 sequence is CASSQDSIQYNEQFF. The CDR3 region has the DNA TGCGCCAGCAGCCAAGATTCCATCCAGTACAATGAGCAGTTCTTC.

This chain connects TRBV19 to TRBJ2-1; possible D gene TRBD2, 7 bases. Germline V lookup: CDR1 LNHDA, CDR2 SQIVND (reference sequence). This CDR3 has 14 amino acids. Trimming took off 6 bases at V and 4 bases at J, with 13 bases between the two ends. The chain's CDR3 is CASRAGEGYNEQFF. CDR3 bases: TGTGCCAGTAGGGCAGGGGAGGGGTACAATGAGCAGTTCTTC.

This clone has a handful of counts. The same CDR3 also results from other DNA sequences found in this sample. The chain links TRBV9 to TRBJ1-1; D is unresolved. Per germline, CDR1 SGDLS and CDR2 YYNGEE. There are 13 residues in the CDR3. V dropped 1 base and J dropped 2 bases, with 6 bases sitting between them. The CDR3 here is CASSVTVNTEAFF. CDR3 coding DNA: TGTGCCAGCAGCGTAACCGTAAACACTGAAGCTTTCTTT.

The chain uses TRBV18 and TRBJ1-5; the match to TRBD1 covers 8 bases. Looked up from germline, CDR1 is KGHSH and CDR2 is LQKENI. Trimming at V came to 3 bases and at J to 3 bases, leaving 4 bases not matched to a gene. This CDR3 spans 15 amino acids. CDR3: CASSPGTGNNQPQHF. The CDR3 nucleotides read TGTGCCAGCTCACCTGGGACAGGAAACAATCAGCCCCAGCATTTT. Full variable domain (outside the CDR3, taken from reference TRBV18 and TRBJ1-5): NAGVMQNPRHLVRRRGQEARLRCSPMKGHSHVYWYRQLPEEGLKFMVYLQKENIIDESGMPKERFSAEFPKEGPSILRIQQVVRGDSAAYFCASSPGTGNNQPQHFGDGTRLSIL.

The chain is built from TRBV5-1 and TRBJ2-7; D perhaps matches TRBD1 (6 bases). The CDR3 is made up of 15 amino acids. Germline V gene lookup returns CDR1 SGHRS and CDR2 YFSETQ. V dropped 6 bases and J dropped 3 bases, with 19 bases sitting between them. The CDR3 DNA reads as TGCGCCAGCAAAGAAGGCAGGGGCATAATCTACGAGCAGTACTTC. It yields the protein CASKEGRGIIYEQYF. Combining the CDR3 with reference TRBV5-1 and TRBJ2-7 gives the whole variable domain KAGVTQTPRYLIKTRGQQVTLSCSPISGHRSVSWYQQTPGQGLQFLFEYFSETQRNKGNFPGRFSGRQFSNSRSEMNVSTLELGDSALYLCASKEGRGIIYEQYFGPGTRLTVT.

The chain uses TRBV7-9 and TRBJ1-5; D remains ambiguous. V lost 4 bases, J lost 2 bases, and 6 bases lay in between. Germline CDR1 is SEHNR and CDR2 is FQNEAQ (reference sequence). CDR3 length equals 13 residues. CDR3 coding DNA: TGTGCCAGCAGCTCGAGGGGCAATCAGCCCCAGCATTTT. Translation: CASSSRGNQPQHF.

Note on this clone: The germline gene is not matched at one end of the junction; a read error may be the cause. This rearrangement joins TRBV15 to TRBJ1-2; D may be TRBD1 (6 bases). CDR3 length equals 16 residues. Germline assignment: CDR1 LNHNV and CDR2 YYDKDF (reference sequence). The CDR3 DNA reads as TGTGCCACCAGCAGAGATCAGGCAGGGGCTTCCTATGGCCACACCTTC. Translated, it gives CATSRDQAGASYGHTF. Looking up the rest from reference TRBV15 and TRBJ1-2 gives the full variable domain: DAMVIQNPRYQVTQFGKPVTLSCSQTLNHNVMYWYQQKSSQAPKLLFHYYDKDFNNEADTPDNFQSRRPNTSFCFLDIRSPGLGDTAMYLCATSRDQAGASYGHTFGSGTRLTVV.

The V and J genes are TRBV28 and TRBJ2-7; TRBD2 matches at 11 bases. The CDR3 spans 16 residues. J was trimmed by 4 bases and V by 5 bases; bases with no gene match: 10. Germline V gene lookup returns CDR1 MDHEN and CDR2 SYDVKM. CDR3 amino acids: CASSNLRRTSGYEQYF. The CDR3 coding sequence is TGTGCCAGCAGTAATTTGCGTCGGACTAGCGGGTACGAGCAGTACTTC.

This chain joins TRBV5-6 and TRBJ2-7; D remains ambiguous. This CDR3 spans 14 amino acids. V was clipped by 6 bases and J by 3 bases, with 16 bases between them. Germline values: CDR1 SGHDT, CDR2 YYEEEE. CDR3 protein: CASTSAEWLYEQYF. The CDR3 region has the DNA TGTGCCAGCACCTCGGCCGAATGGCTCTACGAGCAGTACTTC.

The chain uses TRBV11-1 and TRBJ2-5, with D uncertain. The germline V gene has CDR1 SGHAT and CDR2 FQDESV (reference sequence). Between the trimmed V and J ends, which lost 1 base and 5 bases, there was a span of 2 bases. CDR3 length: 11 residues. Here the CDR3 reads CASSLDETQYF. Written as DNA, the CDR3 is TGTGCCAGCAGCTTAGACGAGACCCAGTACTTC.

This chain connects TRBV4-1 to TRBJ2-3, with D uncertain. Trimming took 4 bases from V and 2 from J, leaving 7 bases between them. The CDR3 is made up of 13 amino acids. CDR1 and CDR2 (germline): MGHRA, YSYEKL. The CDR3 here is CASSPRATDTQYF. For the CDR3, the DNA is TGCGCCAGCAGCCCCCGGGCCACAGATACGCAGTATTTT.

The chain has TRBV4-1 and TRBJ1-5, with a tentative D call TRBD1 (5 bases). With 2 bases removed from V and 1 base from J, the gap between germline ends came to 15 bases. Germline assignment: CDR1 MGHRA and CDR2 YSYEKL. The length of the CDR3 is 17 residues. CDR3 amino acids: CASSQWEIGGSNQPQHF. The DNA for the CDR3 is TGCGCCAGCAGCCAATGGGAAATTGGGGGAAGCAATCAGCCCCAGCATTTT.

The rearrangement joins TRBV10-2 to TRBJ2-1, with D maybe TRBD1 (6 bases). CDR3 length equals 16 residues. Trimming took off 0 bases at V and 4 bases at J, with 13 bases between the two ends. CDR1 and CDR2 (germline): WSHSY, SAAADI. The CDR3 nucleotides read TGCGCCAGCAGTGAGTCGGACCGGGACATATACAATGAGCAGTTCTTC. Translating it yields CASSESDRDIYNEQFF.

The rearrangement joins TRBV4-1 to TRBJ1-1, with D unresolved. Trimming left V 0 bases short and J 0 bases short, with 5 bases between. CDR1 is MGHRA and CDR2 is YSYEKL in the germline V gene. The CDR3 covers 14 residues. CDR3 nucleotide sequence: TGCGCCAGCAGCCAAGAACAGATGAACACTGAAGCTTTCTTT. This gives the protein CASSQEQMNTEAFF.